These 30 T cell receptor beta chains originate from one sample sequenced in a study of T-cell reconstitution after alpha-beta-depleted transplantation in children. Unique molecular identifiers were built into the TCRbeta library. In TCRdb, the PCR reads were re-called with MiXCR into one record per CDR3 protein. The sample has approximately 640,000 distinct CDR3 sequences; around a sixth are singletons. The specimen was PBMCs from the stem cell graft donor, collected from the stem cell graft. Every receptor here comes from a human donor who donated a stem cell graft to a child with acute myeloid leukemia.

This clonotype has only a few counts. The chain carries TRBV20-1 and TRBJ1-1; D not resolved. V gave up 3 bases and J gave up 0 bases, with 11 bases separating them. The CDR3 sequence is 14 residues long. Germline CDR1 and CDR2: DFQATT and SNEGSKA (reference sequence). The CDR3 DNA reads TGCAGTGCTAGTGCAGGACCTATGAACACTGAAGCTTTCTTT. This encodes CSASAGPMNTEAFF.

The J gene is TRBJ1-2, the V gene TRBV9; TRBD1 is a possible D gene (6 bases). Trimming cost V 0 bases and J 4 bases, with 13 bases left between them. CDR1 is SGDLS, CDR2 YYNGEE, per germline. The CDR3 is made up of 15 amino acids. The CDR3 DNA reads TGTGCCAGCAGCGTAGAAGGGGGGCAAGGCTATGGCTACACCTTC. Protein sequence: CASSVEGGQGYGYTF.

This clonotype was observed at least ten times. V usage is TRBV12-3 or TRBV12-4 and J usage is TRBJ1-1, with D unresolved. Trimming removed 6 bases at V and 6 bases at J, with 11 bases between. This CDR3 region has 12 residues. CDR3: CASSFVAPEAFF. In DNA, the CDR3 is TGTGCCAGCAGCTTCGTAGCCCCTGAAGCTTTCTTT.

The chain combines TRBV7-9 with TRBJ2-1; 9 bases are a match to TRBD2. This CDR3 region has 16 residues. With 2 bases clipped from V and 8 bases from J, the junction kept 10 bases outside the gene matches. Germline V gene data show CDR1 as SEHNR and CDR2 as FQNEAQ (reference sequence). This CDR3 is CASSLIGGGAADEQFF. CDR3 coding DNA: TGTGCCAGCAGCTTAATAGGCGGGGGGGCAGCCGATGAGCAGTTCTTC. Drawing the rest from reference TRBV7-9 and TRBJ2-1, the complete variable domain is DTGVSQNPRHKITKRGQNVTFRCDPISEHNRLYWYRQTLGQGPEFLTYFQNEAQLEKSRLLSDRFSAERPKGSFSTLEIQRTEQGDSAMYLCASSLIGGGAADEQFFGPGTRLTVL.

V gene TRBV2 combines with J gene TRBJ2-7; TRBD1 is a possible D gene (6 bases). This CDR3 has 17 amino acids. Germline CDR1 is SNHLY and CDR2 is FYNNEI. Trimming pared 6 bases from V and 0 bases from J, leaving 21 bases between. The CDR3 DNA follows: TGTGCCAGCAGATGCAGGACCTACAGGGTGGCCTCCTACGAGCAGTACGTC. This encodes CASRCRTYRVASYEQYV.

To note about this clonotype: A read error may explain this, as a much larger clone is one base away. The chain links TRBV11-2 to TRBJ1-2, with 9 bases lining up with TRBD1. Germline V lookup: CDR1 SGHAT, CDR2 FQNNGV. The CDR3 loop spans 14 amino acids. The CDR3 coding sequence is TGTGGCAGCAGGCCCGGGACAGGGAACTATGGCTACACCTTC. Its translation: CGSRPGTGNYGYTF.

V usage is TRBV6-1 and J usage is TRBJ2-5; no reliable D call. Trimming stripped 4 bases from V and 5 bases from J, with 14 bases between. The CDR3 spans 14 residues. Germline assignment: CDR1 MNHNS and CDR2 SASEGT. The CDR3 DNA sequence: TGTGCCAGCAGTGGAGACTCCTTCAGGGAGACCCAGTACTTC. This codes for CASSGDSFRETQYF.

This chain links TRBV19 with TRBJ2-7, with a possible D match to TRBD2 (6 bases). V was pared by 3 bases and J by 7 bases, with 16 bases between. Germline CDR1 LNHDA, CDR2 SQIVND (reference sequence). The CDR3 contains 14 residues. The CDR3 bases are TGTGCCAGTAGTATGGCCGGGGAGGTGAGGGAGCAGTACTTC. Translation gives CASSMAGEVREQYF.

There are many counts of this clonotype. V usage is TRBV20-1 and J usage is TRBJ1-5, with TRBD1 matching over 7 bases. This CDR3 comprises 14 residues. Germline CDR1 is DFQATT and CDR2 is SNEGSKA (reference sequence). V shed 6 bases and J 7 bases; nucleotides not matched to a gene: 12. The CDR3: CSAGGDSPGQPQHF. DNA for the CDR3: TGCAGTGCCGGGGGGGACAGCCCCGGGCAGCCCCAGCATTTT.

A note on this clonotype: This may arise from a read error, as a much more abundant clone is one base away. This rearrangement joins TRBV6-1 to TRBJ2-5; 9 nucleotides line up with TRBD2. In germline, CDR1 is MNHNS, CDR2 SASEGT. The CDR3 consists of 13 residues. The CDR3 bases are TGTGCCGGCAGAAGCGGGGGGCGGGAGACCCAGTACTTC. Translation: CAGRSGGRETQYF.

The chain recombines TRBV21-1 with TRBJ1-2; the D call of TRBD1 is as the table states it, not checked on the DNA. TRBV21-1 is described as a pseudogene. This CDR3 is built from 14 residues. The CDR3 nucleotides are TGTGCCAGCAGCAAAACACAGGGGATCTATGGCTACACCTTC. Its protein is CASSKTQGIYGYTF.

In this sample, this clonotype turned up many times. The CDR3 protein is CSARDIAGNTEAFF. The CDR3 nucleotides are TGCAGTGCTAGAGATATTGCGGGTAACACTGAAGCTTTCTTT. This chain links TRBV20-1 with TRBJ1-1; unclear D gene. CDR1 and CDR2 (germline): DFQATT, SNEGSKA (reference sequence). CDR3 length: 14 amino acids. Trimming removed 0 bases at V and 2 bases at J, with 10 bases between.

The V call is TRBV5-1, the J call TRBJ2-2, with D possibly being TRBD2 (6 bases). This CDR3 spans 16 amino acids. CDR1 is SGHRS, CDR2 YFSETQ, per germline. The V end lost 1 base, the J end lost 2 bases, and 12 bases lay between the germline ends. The CDR3 region has the DNA TGCGCCAGCAGCTTGTCCGTTAGCGGAAACACCGGGGAGCTGTTTTTT. It specifies CASSLSVSGNTGELFF. The variable domain in full, with the rest retrieved from reference TRBV5-1 and TRBJ2-2, is KAGVTQTPRYLIKTRGQQVTLSCSPISGHRSVSWYQQTPGQGLQFLFEYFSETQRNKGNFPGRFSGRQFSNSRSEMNVSTLELGDSALYLCASSLSVSGNTGELFFGEGSRLTVL.

This clonotype was observed many times. This rearrangement joins TRBV7-9 to TRBJ2-1, with 11 positions matching TRBD1. The J segment lost 12 bases and the V segment lost 5 bases, leaving 9 bases of the junction unmatched. Germline V CDR1 and CDR2: SEHNR, FQNEAQ (reference sequence). This CDR3 region has 14 residues. The CDR3 DNA reads as TGTGCCAGCAGCCCTGGGACAGGGGGAGACGGGCAGTTCTTC. It encodes CASSPGTGGDGQFF.

This clonotype was picked up one time. This rearrangement joins TRBV29-1 to TRBJ2-3, with D tentatively TRBD1 (6 bases). In germline, CDR1 is SQVTM, CDR2 ANQGSEA. V lost 0 bases and J 6 bases, leaving 16 bases between the germline ends. The CDR3 is 15 residues long. The CDR3 is CSVEEGDKGWDTQYF. The CDR3 DNA sequence: TGCAGCGTTGAAGAAGGGGACAAGGGTTGGGATACGCAGTATTTT.

This clonotype was found a few times. This chain joins TRBV5-1 and TRBJ1-4; no firm D call. Trimming stripped 3 bases from V and 0 bases from J, with 9 bases between. The CDR3 runs to 15 residues. The germline gives CDR1 SGHRS, CDR2 YFSETQ. The CDR3 nucleotides are TGCGCCAGCAGCTCAACAGAAACAACTAATGAAAAACTGTTTTTT. Translated, it gives CASSSTETTNEKLFF.

This clonotype was detected ten times or more. V gene TRBV20-1 combines with J gene TRBJ2-3; no clear D gene. CDR1 is DFQATT and CDR2 is SNEGSKA in the germline V gene (reference sequence). V lost 3 bases and J lost 1, with 11 bases in between. This CDR3 is 14 amino acids long. The DNA for the CDR3 is TGCAGTGCTAGGAAGGCTATTCGCACAGATACGCAGTATTTT. Protein: CSARKAIRTDTQYF.

V and J are TRBV18 and TRBJ2-7; 7 bases line up with TRBD1. Germline assignment: CDR1 KGHSH and CDR2 LQKENI. The CDR3 is 14 residues long. V dropped 3 bases and J dropped 5; count of bases not matched to a gene: 7. In nucleotides, the CDR3 is TGTGCCAGCTCACCCATAGACAGGGACCACGAGCAGTACTTC. Its translation is CASSPIDRDHEQYF.

Ten or more counts support this clonotype. The chain is built from TRBV15 and TRBJ1-2; 7 bases match TRBD1. Trimming took 3 bases from V and 6 from J; bases not matched to a gene: 13. The V gene's germline CDR1 is LNHNV and CDR2 YYDKDF (reference sequence). CDR3 length equals 16 residues. The DNA for the CDR3 is TGTGCCACCAGCAGCCAGAGAGTAGGGGGCGTCGATGGCTACACCTTC. Translation gives CATSSQRVGGVDGYTF.

This chain connects TRBV4-3 to TRBJ2-3, with 13 bases identical to TRBD2. Germline loops: CDR1 LGHNA, CDR2 YSLEER. The trim removed 1 base at V and 0 bases at J, leaving 4 bases unmatched. The CDR3 has 18 amino acids. Here the CDR3 reads CASSQGTSGGNSTDTQYF. As DNA, the CDR3 is TGCGCCAGCAGCCAAGGGACTAGCGGGGGAAATAGCACAGATACGCAGTATTTT.

This clonotype was seen at least ten times. This sequence joins TRBV20-1 and TRBJ1-5; the D is unclear. V lost 6 bases and J 5 bases, leaving 17 bases between the germline ends. The CDR3 covers 14 residues. Per germline, CDR1 DFQATT and CDR2 SNEGSKA (reference sequence). This CDR3 is CSALTEGGHQPQHF. In DNA form, the CDR3 reads TGCAGTGCGCTAACAGAGGGCGGGCATCAGCCCCAGCATTTT.

This clonotype showed up just a few times. The gene calls are TRBV7-2 and TRBJ2-1; 10 bases fit TRBD1. Unmatched junction bases numbered 9, after V lost 3 bases and J lost 13 bases. The length of the CDR3 is 14 residues. Germline V gene data show CDR1 as SGHTA and CDR2 as FQGNSA. This CDR3 is CASSFSGTGVIQFF. CDR3 sequence (DNA): TGTGCCAGCAGCTTCTCCGGGACAGGGGTGATTCAGTTCTTC.

The chain links TRBV12-3 or TRBV12-4 to TRBJ1-4; TRBD1 is a possible D gene (5 bases). Trimming cost V 9 bases and J 7 bases, with 21 bases left between them. The CDR3 is 15 amino acids. CDR3 sequence reads: CASSGGVGRSEKLFF. The CDR3 nucleotides are TGTGCCAGTTCAGGAGGGGTGGGCCGGAGTGAAAAACTGTTTTTT.

A word on this clonotype: One junction end does not reproduce the germline sequence, and a read error may be involved. The chain links TRBV10-1 to TRBJ1-5, with D possibly TRBD1 on 5 matching bases. The CDR3 runs 11 residues. The germline V gene encodes CDR1 WNHNN and CDR2 SYGVQD (reference sequence). The CDR3 nucleotides read TGCGCCAGAAGGGGCCCGCAGCACCAGCATTTT. It encodes CARRGPQHQHF.

On this clonotype itself: A read error is possible here, since a much larger clone lies one base away. The chain has TRBV10-2 and TRBJ1-4; TRBD1 is a possible D gene (6 bases). V was pared by 4 bases and J by 7 bases, with 10 bases between. Germline CDR1 WSHSY, CDR2 SAAADI. This CDR3 is built from 13 residues. CDR3 DNA sequence: TGCGCCAGCAGTGTGGGGGCGAGTGAAAAACTGTTTTTT. Translating it yields CASSVGASEKLFF.

This clonotype was seen ten or more times. The chain uses TRBV5-6 and TRBJ2-2; D uncertain. Trimming took off 1 base at V and 9 bases at J, with 10 bases between the two ends. Germline lookup yields CDR1 SGHDT and CDR2 YYEEEE. This CDR3 region has 13 residues. The CDR3 reads CASSLLRSRELFF. CDR3 sequence (DNA): TGTGCCAGCAGCTTGTTAAGGTCCAGGGAGCTGTTTTTT.

This clonotype was seen many times. V and J are TRBV6-2 or TRBV6-3 and TRBJ1-5; D possibly corresponds to TRBD1 (6 bases). CDR1 is MNHEY, CDR2 SVGEGT, per germline. The CDR3 has 14 residues. V was clipped by 2 bases and J by 3 bases, with 8 bases between them. CDR3 coding DNA: TGTGCCAGCAGTTACGGGGGCTTCAATCAGCCCCAGCATTTT. Translating it yields CASSYGGFNQPQHF.

This clonotype was recorded many times. This sequence joins TRBV7-2 and TRBJ2-3; D is unresolved. Deletions cut 1 base from V and 4 bases from J, with 9 bases between. Germline lookup yields CDR1 SGHTA and CDR2 FQGNSA. The CDR3 contains 14 residues. The DNA for the CDR3 is TGTGCCAGCAGCTTAGTGTCTGGTGCAGATACGCAGTATTTT. Translation gives CASSLVSGADTQYF. Full variable domain (rest looked up from reference TRBV7-2 and TRBJ2-3): GAGVSQSPSNKVTEKGKDVELRCDPISGHTALYWYRQSLGQGLEFLIYFQGNSAPDKSGLPSDRFSAERTGGSVSTLTIQRTQQEDSAVYLCASSLVSGADTQYFGPGTRLTVL.

The genes are TRBV20-1 and TRBJ1-2; 8 bases match TRBD1. The J segment lost 2 bases and the V segment lost 5 bases, leaving 4 bases of the junction unmatched. This CDR3 contains 13 residues. Germline V gene lookup returns CDR1 DFQATT and CDR2 SNEGSKA (reference sequence). The CDR3 bases are TGCAGTGCTCGACAGGGGCCGAACTATGGCTACACCTTC. As protein: CSARQGPNYGYTF.

The DNA of the CDR3 is TGCAGTGCTGCCCTGATAGAGGGCTATGAAAAACTGTTTTTT. Translation: CSAALIEGYEKLFF. The chain couples TRBV20-1 to TRBJ1-4; D is undetermined. Trimming took off 5 bases at V and 6 bases at J, with 16 bases between the two ends. Germline loops: CDR1 DFQATT, CDR2 SNEGSKA (reference sequence). CDR3 size: 14 residues.